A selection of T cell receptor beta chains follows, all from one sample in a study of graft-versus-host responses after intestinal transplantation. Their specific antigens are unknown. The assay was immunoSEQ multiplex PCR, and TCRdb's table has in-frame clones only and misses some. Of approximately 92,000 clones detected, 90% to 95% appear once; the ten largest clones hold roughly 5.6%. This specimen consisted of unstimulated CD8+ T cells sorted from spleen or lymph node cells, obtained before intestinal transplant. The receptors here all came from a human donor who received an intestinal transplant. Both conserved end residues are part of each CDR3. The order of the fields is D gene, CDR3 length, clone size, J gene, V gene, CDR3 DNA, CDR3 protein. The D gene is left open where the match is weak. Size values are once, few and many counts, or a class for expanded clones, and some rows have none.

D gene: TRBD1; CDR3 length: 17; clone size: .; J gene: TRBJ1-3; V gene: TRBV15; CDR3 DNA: TGTGCCACCAGCAGCGACACAGGGGTGGGCTCTGGAAACACCATATATTTT; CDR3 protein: CATSSDTGVGSGNTIYF
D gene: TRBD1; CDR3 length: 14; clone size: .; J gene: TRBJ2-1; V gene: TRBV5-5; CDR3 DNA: TGTGCCAGCAGCTTGGCAGGGGGCTCCAATGAGCAGTTCTTC; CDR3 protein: CASSLAGGSNEQFF
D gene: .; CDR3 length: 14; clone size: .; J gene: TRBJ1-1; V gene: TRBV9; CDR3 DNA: TGTGCCAGCAGCGAGGGAGGGGAAAACACTGAAGCTTTCTTT; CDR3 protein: CASSEGGENTEAFF
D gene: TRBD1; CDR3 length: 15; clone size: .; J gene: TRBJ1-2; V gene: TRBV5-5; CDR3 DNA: TGTGCCAGCAGCTTGTTTTCGCAGGGGGCCTATGGCTACACCTTC; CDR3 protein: CASSLFSQGAYGYTF
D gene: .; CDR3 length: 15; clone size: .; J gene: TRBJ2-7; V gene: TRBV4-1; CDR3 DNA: TGCGCCAGCAGCCAAGAACAGGCAGTCTCCTACGAGCAGTACTTC; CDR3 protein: CASSQEQAVSYEQYF
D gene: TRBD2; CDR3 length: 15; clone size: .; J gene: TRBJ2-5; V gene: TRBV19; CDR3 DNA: TGTGCCAGTAGTATAGATCGCGGGGGGGAAGAGACCCAGTACTTC; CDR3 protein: CASSIDRGGEETQYF
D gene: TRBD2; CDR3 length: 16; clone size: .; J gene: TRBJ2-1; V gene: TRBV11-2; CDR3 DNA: TGTGCCAGCAGACCAAATAGCGGGAGCTCCTACAATGAGCAGTTCTTC; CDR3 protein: CASRPNSGSSYNEQFF
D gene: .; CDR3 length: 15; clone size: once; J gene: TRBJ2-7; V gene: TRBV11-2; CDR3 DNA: TGTGCCAGCAGCTTCGTAGGTGGACAGACCTACGAGCAGTACTTC; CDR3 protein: CASSFVGGQTYEQYF
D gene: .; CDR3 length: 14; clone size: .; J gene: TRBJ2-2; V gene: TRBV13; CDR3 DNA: TGTGCCAGCAGCACCGACAGGAACACCGGGGAGCTGTTTTTT; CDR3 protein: CASSTDRNTGELFF
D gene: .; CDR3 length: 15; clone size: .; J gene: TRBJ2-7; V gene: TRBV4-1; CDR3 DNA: TGCGCCAGCAGCCTTCATTTCCGGGGAAACTACGAGCAGTACTTC; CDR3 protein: CASSLHFRGNYEQYF
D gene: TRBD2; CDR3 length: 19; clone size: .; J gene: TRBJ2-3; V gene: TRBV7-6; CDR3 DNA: TGTGCCAGCAGCCCAAGACTAGCGGGGGACTTACTTAGCACAGATACGCAGTATTTT; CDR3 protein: CASSPRLAGDLLSTDTQYF
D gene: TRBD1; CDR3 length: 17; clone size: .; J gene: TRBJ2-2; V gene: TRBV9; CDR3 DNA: TGTGCCAGCAGCCTAGGCGGGACAGGGGGGTACACCGGGGAGCTGTTTTTT; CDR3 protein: CASSLGGTGGYTGELFF
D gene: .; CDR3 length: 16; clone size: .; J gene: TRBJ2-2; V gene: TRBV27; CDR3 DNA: TGTGCCAGCACCCACGGGTCAGGGGTCGAGACCGGGGAGCTGTTTTTT; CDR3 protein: CASTHGSGVETGELFF
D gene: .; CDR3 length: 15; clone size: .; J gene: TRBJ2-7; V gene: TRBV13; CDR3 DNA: TGTGCCAGCAGCTTAGGGAGCAGTACCTCCTACGAGCAGTACTTC; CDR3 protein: CASSLGSSTSYEQYF
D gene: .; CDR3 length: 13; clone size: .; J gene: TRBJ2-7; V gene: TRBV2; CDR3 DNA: TGTGCCAGCAGTGAAGTTGAGTCCTACGAGCAGTACTTC; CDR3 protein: CASSEVESYEQYF
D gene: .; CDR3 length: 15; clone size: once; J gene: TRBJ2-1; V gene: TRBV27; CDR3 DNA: TGTGCCAGCGCCGAGTGGGCTAGCTCCTACAATGAGCAGTTCTTC; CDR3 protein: CASAEWASSYNEQFF
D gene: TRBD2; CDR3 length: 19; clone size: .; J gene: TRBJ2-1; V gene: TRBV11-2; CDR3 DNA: TGTGCCAGCAGTCCCAGACTAGCGGGGGGGACGAGCTCCTACAATGAGCAGTTCTTC; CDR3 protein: CASSPRLAGGTSSYNEQFF
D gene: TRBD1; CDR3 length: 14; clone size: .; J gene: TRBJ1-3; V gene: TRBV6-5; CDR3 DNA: TGTGCCAGCAGTTACGACAGGGATGGAAACACCATATATTTT; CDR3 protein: CASSYDRDGNTIYF
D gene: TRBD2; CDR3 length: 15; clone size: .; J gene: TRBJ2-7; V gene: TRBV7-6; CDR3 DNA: TGTGCCAGCAGCCCCTCACTAGCGGGGAACTACGAGCAGTACTTC; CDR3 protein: CASSPSLAGNYEQYF
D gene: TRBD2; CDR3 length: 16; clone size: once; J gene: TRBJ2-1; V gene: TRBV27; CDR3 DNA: TGTGCCAGCAGTTTAAGACTAGCGGGTATATACAATGAGCAGTTCTTC; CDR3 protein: CASSLRLAGIYNEQFF
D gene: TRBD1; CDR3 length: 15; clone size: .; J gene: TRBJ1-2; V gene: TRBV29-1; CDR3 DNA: TGCAGCGTTGAAGATGGACAGGGCAACCGCTATGGCTACACCTTC; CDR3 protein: CSVEDGQGNRYGYTF
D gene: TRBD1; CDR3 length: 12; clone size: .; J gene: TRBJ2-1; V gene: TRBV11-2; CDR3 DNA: TGTGCCAGCAGCTCCACAGGGGTAGAGCAGTTCTTC; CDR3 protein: CASSSTGVEQFF
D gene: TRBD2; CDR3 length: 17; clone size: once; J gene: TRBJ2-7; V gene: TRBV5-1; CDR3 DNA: TGCGCCAGCAGCTTGGTCCCAATAGCGGGGGGGACCTACGAGCAGTACTTC; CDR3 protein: CASSLVPIAGGTYEQYF
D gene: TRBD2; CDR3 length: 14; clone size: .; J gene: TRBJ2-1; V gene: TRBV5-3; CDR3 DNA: TGTGCCAGAAGCTTAGCGGGAGGTCAAAATGAGCAGTTCTTC; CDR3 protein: CARSLAGGQNEQFF
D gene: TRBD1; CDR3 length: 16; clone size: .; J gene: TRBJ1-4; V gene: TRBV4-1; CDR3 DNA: TGCGCCAGCAGCCATTCCTCGACAGGGCTGGATGAAAAACTGTTTTTT; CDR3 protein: CASSHSSTGLDEKLFF
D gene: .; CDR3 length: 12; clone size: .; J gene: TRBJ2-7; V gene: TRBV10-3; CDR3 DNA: TGTGCCATCAGTGAGCAGATCTACGAGCAGTACTTC; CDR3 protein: CAISEQIYEQYF
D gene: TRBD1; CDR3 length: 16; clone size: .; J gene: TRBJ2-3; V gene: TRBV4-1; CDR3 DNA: TGCGCCAGCAGCCAAGTTATTGGACAGGTCACAGATACGCAGTATTTT; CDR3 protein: CASSQVIGQVTDTQYF
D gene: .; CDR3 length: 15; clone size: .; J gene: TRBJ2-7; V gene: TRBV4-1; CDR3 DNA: TGCGCCAGCAGCCAAGTCCCCGACACCTCCTACGAGCAGTACTTC; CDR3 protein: CASSQVPDTSYEQYF
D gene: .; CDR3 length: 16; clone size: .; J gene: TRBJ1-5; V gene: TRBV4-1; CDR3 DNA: TGCGCCAGCAGCCAACCCCGAGGGGGGGCAAGTCAGCCCCAGCATTTT; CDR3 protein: CASSQPRGGASQPQHF
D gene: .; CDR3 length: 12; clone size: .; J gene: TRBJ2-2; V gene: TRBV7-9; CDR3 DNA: TGTGCCAGCACCGGGGTTACCGGGGAGCTGTTTTTT; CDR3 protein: CASTGVTGELFF
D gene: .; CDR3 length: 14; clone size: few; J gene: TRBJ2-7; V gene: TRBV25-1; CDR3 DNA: TGTGCCAGCAGTGAAGGGGACACCTCCTACGAGCAGTACTTC; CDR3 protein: CASSEGDTSYEQYF